A selection of T cell receptor beta chains follows, all from one sample in a study of T cell repertoires in cytomegalovirus infection. The antigens for these receptors are not known. TCRdb analysed the reads with MiXCR anew, one entry per CDR3 protein. The repertoire holds about 700,000 distinct CDR3 sequences, with around 35% as singletons. This material consisted of cultured PBMCs, taken from culture after CMV antigen stimulation. These receptors were collected from a human donor in good health (CMV status not recorded). Some clones in this sample may be carry-over from other donors' samples. Each CDR3 is given with its conserved first and last residue. A D gene is named only where the DNA matches it firmly. Clone size is given for some rows only: seen once, a few or many times, or a class if the clone is expanded.

v_gene	abundance	j_gene	d_gene	CDR3nt	CDR3aa
TRBV19	few	TRBJ2-1	-	TGTGCCAGTAGTTTCGGGGGGCAGAGTCTCAATGAGCAGTTCTTC	CASSFGGQSLNEQFF
TRBV7-2	few	TRBJ2-7	TRBD2	TGTGCCAGCAGTCCCCCCGGGACTAGCGCCGAGCAGTACTTC	CASSPPGTSAEQYF
TRBV7-2	-	TRBJ2-7	TRBD2	TGTGCCAGCAGCTCCAGTGGACTAGCGGGAGGATGGGGCTCAACCTACGAGCAGTACTTC	CASSSSGLAGGWGSTYEQYF
TRBV11-2	few	TRBJ2-5	-	TGTGCCAGCAGCTACCGGCGTGCATTAGCCCAAGAGACCCAGTACTTC	CASSYRRALAQETQYF
TRBV27	once	TRBJ1-2	TRBD1	TGTGCCAGCAGTCCGGACAGGGTGAGGCACTATGGCTACACCTTC	CASSPDRVRHYGYTF
TRBV7-8	-	TRBJ2-1	TRBD2	TGTGCCAGCAGCTACCGACTAGCGGGGGCGTTAAGCTCCTACAATGAGCAGTTCTTC	CASSYRLAGALSSYNEQFF
TRBV6-1	-	TRBJ2-3	TRBD2	TGTGCCAGCAGTAACAATCTAGCGGGAGTGGAAGATACGCAGTATTTT	CASSNNLAGVEDTQYF
TRBV12-5	-	TRBJ1-2	-	TGTGCTAGTGGTTTAACACAGACCAATGGCTACACCTTC	CASGLTQTNGYTF
TRBV6-2/TRBV6-3	few	TRBJ2-1	TRBD2	TGTGCCAGCAGCCCCTCTAGCGGGAGGGCCTTGGGAAAAGAGCAGTTCTTC	CASSPSSGRALGKEQFF
TRBV20-1	few	TRBJ2-1	-	TGCAGTGCCATGTTTACGATCGATGAGCAGTTCTTC	CSAMFTIDEQFF
TRBV4-1	many	TRBJ2-1	-	TGCGCCAGCAGCCATTCGTTGTCCAATGAGCAGTTCTTC	CASSHSLSNEQFF
TRBV6-5	-	TRBJ2-4	-	TGTGCCAGCAGTTACGGGGACTCTCGGGACATTCAGTACTTC	CASSYGDSRDIQYF
TRBV27	-	TRBJ2-3	-	TGTGCCAGCAGTTTAAGACTCCCCGGGGATACGCAGTATTTT	CASSLRLPGDTQYF
TRBV7-2	-	TRBJ2-5	TRBD2	TGTGCCAGCAGCCCGGGGAGCGGGAGGGCCCAAGAGACCCAGTACTTC	CASSPGSGRAQETQYF
TRBV18	-	TRBJ1-1	-	TGTGCCAGCTCAAACGGGCGGAGGCCGATGAACACTGAAGCTTTCTTT	CASSNGRRPMNTEAFF
TRBV24-1	once	TRBJ2-1	TRBD1	TGTGCCACCAGTGATGCCGGGGGACAGGGACGGTACAATGAGCAGTTCTTC	CATSDAGGQGRYNEQFF
TRBV4-1	-	TRBJ1-2	-	TGCGCCAGCAGCCAAGGCGGTCCCAGGGGCTTAAACTATGGCTACACCTTC	CASSQGGPRGLNYGYTF
TRBV18	-	TRBJ2-1	TRBD2	TGTGCCAGCTCAAGAGGAGCAACGGGGGGGCGCTACAATGAGCAGTTCTTC	CASSRGATGGRYNEQFF
TRBV10-2	-	TRBJ2-3	-	TGCGCCAGCAGTGGGACTATCCCAGGGGCCTCAGATACGCAGTATTTT	CASSGTIPGASDTQYF
TRBV20-1	-	TRBJ2-7	TRBD1	TGCAGTGCTAGAGAGGGACAGGACTACGAGCAGTACTTC	CSAREGQDYEQYF
TRBV4-1	-	TRBJ2-1	TRBD2	TGCGCCAGCAGCCAGGTGACTAGCGGGAAGAACGAGTTCTTC	CASSQVTSGKNEFF
TRBV24-1	-	TRBJ2-2	-	TGTGCCACCACAGGACTACCGACCGGGGAGCTGTTTTTT	CATTGLPTGELFF
TRBV7-7	-	TRBJ1-1	TRBD1	TGTGCCAGCAGCTACTGGGACAGGGGGGAACCGGCTGAAGCTTTCTTT	CASSYWDRGEPAEAFF
TRBV7-2	many	TRBJ2-1	TRBD1	TGTGCCAGCAGCCGCGGGACAGGGTGGAATGAGCAGTTCTTC	CASSRGTGWNEQFF
TRBV7-2	many	TRBJ2-1	TRBD2	TGTGCCAGCAGCCAGGGACTAGCGGAGTACAATGAGCAGTTCTTC	CASSQGLAEYNEQFF
TRBV20-1	-	TRBJ2-3	TRBD2	TGCAGTGCTAGGGGAGCGGGAGGGCCGGGAGATACGCAGTATTTT	CSARGAGGPGDTQYF
TRBV27	-	TRBJ1-5	-	TGTGCCAGCAGTTACGGGACACCTAATCAGCCCCAGCATTTT	CASSYGTPNQPQHF
TRBV12-3/TRBV12-4	few	TRBJ2-3	TRBD2	TGTGCCAGCGGGGCGGGGAGGACTAGCGGGAAAAAAGATTACACAGATACGCAGTATTTT	CASGAGRTSGKKDYTDTQYF
TRBV14	few	TRBJ2-1	-	TGTGCCAGCAGCCAAATCCTACCGGGACACCCAACCGGGGAGCAGTTCTTC	CASSQILPGHPTGEQFF
TRBV6-5	-	TRBJ2-1	TRBD2	TGTGCCAGCAGTTACTCTTATTACTCCGGGACTAGCGGGGGGGGTGAGCAGTTCTTC	CASSYSYYSGTSGGGEQFF
TRBV4-2	-	TRBJ2-5	-	TGTGCCAGCAGCCAAGGGGAGACAGGCTCGACGGAGACCCAGTACTTC	CASSQGETGSTETQYF
TRBV7-6	many	TRBJ1-2	-	TGTGCCAGCAGCTTCGGAATCGGGGGGGATGGCTACACCTTC	CASSFGIGGDGYTF
TRBV7-6	-	TRBJ2-1	-	TGTGCCAGCAGCTTTTCCCCCAGTGGGAGGGAGCAGTTCTTC	CASSFSPSGREQFF
TRBV6-1	few	TRBJ2-1	-	TGTGCCAGCGCCCGGAATGAGCAGTTCTTC	CASARNEQFF
TRBV4-3	many	TRBJ2-3	-	TGCGCCAGCAGCCAGGGAAACGGACGCACAGATACGCAGTATTTT	CASSQGNGRTDTQYF
TRBV24-1	-	TRBJ2-1	-	TGTGCCACCAGTGATAGGGCAGCAACCTACAATGAGCAGTTCTTC	CATSDRAATYNEQFF
TRBV2	-	TRBJ2-1	TRBD2	TGTGCCAGCAGGGGTGGGACTAGCGGGAGATTAATATCCTACAATGAGCAGTTCTTC	CASRGGTSGRLISYNEQFF
TRBV11-2	-	TRBJ2-7	-	TGTGCCAGCAGCCCGGGGTTATGGGGGCAGAACGGTATCTACGAGCAGTACTTC	CASSPGLWGQNGIYEQYF
TRBV7-2	few	TRBJ2-1	TRBD2	TGTGCCAGCAGCGAACTAAGCGGGAGGGCTTACAATGAGCAGTTCTTC	CASSELSGRAYNEQFF
TRBV6-5	-	TRBJ1-2	-	TGTGCCAGCACCGAACGGGCAACCGGGAGCTATGGCTACACCTTC	CASTERATGSYGYTF
TRBV20-1	-	TRBJ2-1	TRBD1	TGCAGTGCCTCAGAGGGGGCCGCCTACAATGAGCAGTTCTTC	CSASEGAAYNEQFF
TRBV12-3/TRBV12-4	once	TRBJ1-3	-	TGTGCCAGCAGTTTGACGGACCCGGGAAACACCATATATTTT	CASSLTDPGNTIYF
TRBV6-2/TRBV6-3	-	TRBJ1-1	-	TGTGCCAGCAGTCCAATGCCGGGACCCTCAATTGAAGCTTTCTTT	CASSPMPGPSIEAFF
TRBV2	few	TRBJ1-4	TRBD1	TGTGCCAGCAGTGATGCCCGGGGACAGGCTAATGAAAAACTGTTTTTT	CASSDARGQANEKLFF
TRBV6-1	-	TRBJ2-3	-	TGTGCCAGCAGTGATCCGGGACGGGGTGGAGGAGATACGCAGTATTTT	CASSDPGRGGGDTQYF
TRBV24-1	-	TRBJ1-1	TRBD1	TGTGCCACCAGTGGTCCGGGACAGGGGGACACTGAAGCTTTCTTT	CATSGPGQGDTEAFF
TRBV4-1	once	TRBJ1-1	-	TGCGCCAGCAGCCAATTATACTTCGTCCAGATATTTAAGGACACTGAAGCTTTCTTT	CASSQLYFVQIFKDTEAFF
TRBV12-3/TRBV12-4	once	TRBJ2-4	-	TGTGCCAGCAGTTCCATGGACATTCAGTACTTC	CASSSMDIQYF
TRBV2	-	TRBJ2-3	-	TGTGCCAGCAAGGTCGGAGCTCCCCATACGCAGTATTTT	CASKVGAPHTQYF
TRBV20-1	-	TRBJ2-1	-	TGCAGTGCTAGAGCCCCTCCTAGGGGCGTTTTGGGGAATGAGCAGTTCTTC	CSARAPPRGVLGNEQFF
TRBV7-9	few	TRBJ1-2	-	TGTGCCAGCAGCTTAGTTCTGGACGGCTACACCTTC	CASSLVLDGYTF
TRBV15	-	TRBJ1-1	-	TGTGCCACCAGCATTGGGAACACTGAAGCTTTCTTT	CATSIGNTEAFF
TRBV4-1	-	TRBJ2-7	TRBD1	TGCGCCAGCAGCCAAGATATTTGGACAGGGAACAACGAGCAGTACTTC	CASSQDIWTGNNEQYF